One T cell receptor (beta chain) is described in this entry. These data belong to a study of cytomegalovirus exposure and HLA in healthy donors. Though probably carrying unrecorded immune exposures, donors were nominally healthy at sampling. A multiplex PCR was run with 60 Vbeta primers and 13 Jbeta primers. The method was immunoSEQ multiplex PCR; TCRdb's version includes in-frame clones alone and lacks a portion of them. The data hold 210,000 or so clones, with approximately 83% observed a single time. The CDR3 sequence is 17 residues long. The rearrangement links TRBV12-2 to TRBJ2-7; the D segment call TRBD1 is taken from the table without a DNA check. TRBV12-2 constitutes a pseudogene. Sequenced input: PBMCs. The clonotype comes from a boy aged 2 to 10 in good health and CMV-seronegative. The CDR3, as DNA: TGTGCAAGTCGCCCGTTGAGTAGGGGGACAGAGCTATACGAGCAGTACTTC. This gives the protein CASRPLSRGTELYEQYF.